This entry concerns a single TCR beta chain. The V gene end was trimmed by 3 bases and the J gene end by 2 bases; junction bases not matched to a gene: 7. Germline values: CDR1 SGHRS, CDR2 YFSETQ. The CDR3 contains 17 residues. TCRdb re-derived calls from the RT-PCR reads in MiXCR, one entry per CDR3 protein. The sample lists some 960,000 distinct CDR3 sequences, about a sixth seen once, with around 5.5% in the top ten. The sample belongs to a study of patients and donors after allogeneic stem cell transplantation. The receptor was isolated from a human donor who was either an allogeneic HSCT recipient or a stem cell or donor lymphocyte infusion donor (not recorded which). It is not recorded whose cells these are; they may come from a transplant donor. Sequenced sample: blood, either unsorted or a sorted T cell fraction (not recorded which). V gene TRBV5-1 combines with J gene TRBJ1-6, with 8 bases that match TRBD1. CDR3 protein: CASSWADRDTYNSPLHF. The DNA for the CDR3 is TGCGCCAGCAGCTGGGCGGACAGGGACACCTATAATTCACCCCTCCACTTT.